Listed here are 32 T cell receptor beta chains from one sample, sequenced in a study of control samples from healthy donors and cancer patients. This table comes from immunoSEQ multiplex PCR, and its TCRdb copy is limited to in-frame clones, with some not included. The repertoire holds 85,000 to 100,000 clones, with roughly four fifths as singletons. The sequencing input was blood. The receptor source for this set is a man aged 55 to 70 in good health.

The sample holds one count of this clone. V is TRBV2 and J is TRBJ2-5; 9 nucleotides match TRBD1. Germline values: CDR1 SNHLY, CDR2 FYNNEI. This CDR3 region has 14 residues. The V and J ends lost 7 bases and 4 bases, in that order; junction bases with no gene match: 7. The CDR3 loop reads CASIRTGVGETQYF. The CDR3 coding sequence is TGTGCCAGCATACGGACAGGGGTGGGAGAGACCCAGTACTTC.

The chain combines TRBV18 with TRBJ2-6, with 8 nucleotides matching TRBD2. The CDR3 loop spans 18 amino acids. CDR1 is KGHSH, CDR2 LQKENI, per germline. The trim removed 4 bases at V and 0 bases at J, leaving 8 bases unmatched. Here the CDR3 DNA reads TGTGCCAGCTCACAGAGGGCTAGCGGGCCCTCTGGGGCCAACGTCCTGACTTTC. Translated: CASSQRASGPSGANVLTF.

The gene calls are TRBV11-3 and TRBJ2-2; 7 nucleotides agree with TRBD1. V was pared by 5 bases and J by 7 bases, with 4 bases of the junction left unmatched. This CDR3 contains 13 residues. Looked up from germline, CDR1 is SGHNT and CDR2 is YENEEA. The CDR3 DNA sequence: TGTGCCAGCAGCGCCAGGGGGAACGGGGAGCTGTTTTTT. This gives the protein CASSARGNGELFF.

The CDR3 here is CASSLGARGYTF. In nucleotides, the CDR3 is TGTGCCAGCAGTTTAGGGGCTAGGGGCTACACCTTC. V usage is TRBV12-3 or TRBV12-4 and J usage is TRBJ1-2; D is uncertain. This CDR3 is built from 12 residues. Trimming took off 1 base at V and 8 bases at J, with 8 bases between the two ends.

J is TRBJ1-5 and V is TRBV28; D not certain. V lost 2 bases and J lost 2, with 13 bases in between. The germline V gene has CDR1 MDHEN and CDR2 SYDVKM. The CDR3 covers 16 residues. CDR3 region: CASSLTSGQRNQPQHF. DNA of the CDR3: TGTGCCAGCAGTTTAACCTCCGGTCAGCGCAATCAGCCCCAGCATTTT.

The rearrangement uses TRBV6-1 and TRBJ2-3, with TRBD2 matching over 11 bases. J lost 6 bases, V lost 0 bases, and 8 bases had no gene match. The length of the CDR3 is 17 residues. Germline CDR1 MNHNS, CDR2 SASEGT. The CDR3 nucleotides are TGTGCCAGCAGTGAAGCGCTTGTGACTAGCGGGGTTGATACGCAGTATTTT. It is translated as CASSEALVTSGVDTQYF.

The chain is built from TRBV3-1 (or the pseudogene TRBV3-2) and TRBJ2-5; no reliable D call. CDR1 LGHDT and CDR2 YNNKEL come from the germline V gene (reference sequence). V was shortened by 2 bases and J by 5 bases, with 15 bases between the two germline ends. The CDR3 length is 15 residues. CDR3 sequence reads: CASSQLTGLLETQYF. CDR3 coding DNA: TGTGCCAGCAGCCAATTGACGGGCTTGCTTGAGACCCAGTACTTC.

The chain uses TRBV5-1 and TRBJ2-5; D remains unclear. The germline V gene encodes CDR1 SGHRS and CDR2 YFSETQ. The CDR3 contains 10 residues. The V gene lost 5 bases and the J gene lost 6 bases, with 5 bases spanning the gap. The CDR3 DNA follows: TGCGCCAGCAGGGGGAAGACCCAGTACTTC. Its translation: CASRGKTQYF.

This chain links TRBV3-1 (or the pseudogene TRBV3-2) with TRBJ2-5, with D perhaps matching TRBD1 (7 bases). V was pared by 3 bases and J by 5 bases, with 16 bases between. This CDR3 comprises 15 residues. In germline, CDR1 is LGHDT, CDR2 YNNKEL (reference sequence). The CDR3 sequence: CASSQETGRWETQYF. CDR3 DNA sequence: TGTGCCAGCAGCCAGGAGACAGGGAGGTGGGAGACCCAGTACTTC.

The rearrangement links TRBV29-1 to TRBJ2-5; TRBD1 aligns across 8 bases. V dropped 3 bases and J dropped 3; count of bases not matched to a gene: 6. Germline loops: CDR1 SQVTM, CDR2 ANQGSEA. This CDR3 is 14 amino acids long. The CDR3 is CSVDPTGAEETQYF. The CDR3 DNA follows: TGCAGCGTTGACCCGACAGGGGCCGAAGAGACCCAGTACTTC.

The chain is built from TRBV2 and TRBJ1-1; TRBD1 matches at 11 bases. The trim removed 8 bases at V and 11 bases at J, leaving 7 bases unmatched. Germline V lookup: CDR1 SNHLY, CDR2 FYNNEI. This CDR3 comprises 12 residues. The CDR3 sequence: CASRTGGDRAFF. CDR3 DNA sequence: TGTGCCAGCCGGACAGGGGGCGATAGGGCTTTCTTT.

The V and J genes are TRBV6-6 and TRBJ1-1, with D uncertain. The CDR3 loop spans 9 amino acids. The germline V gene encodes CDR1 MNHNY and CDR2 SVGAGI (reference sequence). Deletions cut 7 bases from V and 7 bases from J, with 4 bases between. The CDR3 region has the DNA TGTGCCAGCACTCGTGAAGCTTTCTTT. As protein: CASTREAFF.

This chain joins TRBV3-1 (or the pseudogene TRBV3-2) and TRBJ2-7; 7 nucleotides match TRBD1. Germline loops: CDR1 LGHDT, CDR2 YNNKEL (reference sequence). The CDR3 contains 13 residues. With 6 bases clipped from V and 7 bases from J, the junction kept 9 bases outside the gene matches. This chain's CDR3 is CASRPTGVGEQYF. The CDR3 DNA is TGTGCCAGCAGACCCACAGGGGTTGGGGAGCAGTACTTC.

This clone was seen a few times. The CDR3 DNA reads TGTGCCAGCAGCTTTCACTCGAACACCGGGGAGCTGTTTTTT. Amino acid sequence: CASSFHSNTGELFF. The chain recombines TRBV4-2 with TRBJ2-2; no definite D call. V was cut by 5 bases and J by 0 bases, with 7 bases left in between. Germline loops: CDR1 LGHNA, CDR2 YNFKEQ. The CDR3 extends over 14 amino acids.

The V call is TRBV5-4, the J call TRBJ2-1; TRBD2 aligns across 8 bases. The germline V gene has CDR1 SGHNT and CDR2 YYREEE (reference sequence). V gave up 0 bases and J gave up 5 bases; unmatched junction bases: 4. The CDR3 loop spans 15 amino acids. The CDR3 region is CASSLEAGGDNEQFF. Written as DNA, the CDR3 is TGTGCCAGCAGCTTGGAGGCGGGGGGCGACAATGAGCAGTTCTTC.

This rearrangement joins TRBV27 to TRBJ1-6; weak D call: TRBD1 (6 bases). V lost 6 bases and J 7 bases, leaving 16 bases between the germline ends. The CDR3 is 15 residues long. CDR1 is MNHEY and CDR2 is SMNVEV in the germline V gene (reference sequence). CDR3 sequence: CASSQKTGLNSPLHF. DNA of the CDR3: TGTGCCAGCAGCCAAAAAACAGGGCTAAATTCACCCCTCCACTTT.

With regard to this clone: Additional DNA sequences in this sample encode the identical CDR3. The rearrangement links TRBV6-1 to TRBJ2-5; 11 positions match TRBD2. The V gene end was trimmed by 3 bases and the J gene end by 2 bases; junction bases not matched to a gene: 2. CDR1 is MNHNS, CDR2 SASEGT, per germline. The CDR3 spans 15 residues. The CDR3 sequence is CASSEASGGQETQYF. CDR3 coding DNA: TGTGCCAGCAGTGAGGCTAGCGGGGGGCAAGAGACCCAGTACTTC.

The chain combines TRBV24-1 with TRBJ2-7; tentatively, D is TRBD1 or TRBD2 (7 bases each). Germline V lookup: CDR1 KGHDR, CDR2 SFDVKD. Between the trimmed V and J ends, which lost 3 bases and 2 bases, there was a span of 16 bases. CDR3 length: 16 amino acids. The CDR3 DNA reads as TGTGCCACCAGTGATGCGGGCAGGGGGACTACCTACGAGCAGTACTTC. Translation gives CATSDAGRGTTYEQYF.

The CDR3 DNA is TGTGCTAGTGGTTTGGTACTTGGGAATGGGCAATACGAGCAGTACTTC. Translating gives CASGLVLGNGQYEQYF. This chain links TRBV12-5 with TRBJ2-7; D gene uncertain. The CDR3 runs 16 residues. The V end lost 0 bases, the J end lost 4 bases, and 16 bases lay between the germline ends. Germline V gene lookup returns CDR1 LGHNT and CDR2 FRNRAP.

This chain connects TRBV7-8 to TRBJ1-1, with D perhaps matching TRBD1 (5 bases). CDR1 is SGHVS and CDR2 is FQNEAQ in the germline V gene. V lost 0 bases, J lost 0 bases, and 20 bases lay in between. The CDR3 totals 19 residues. The CDR3 DNA sequence: TGTGCCAGCAGCTTAGCAATGCAGGGTCTCCTAAAGGTGAACACTGAAGCTTTCTTT. It yields the protein CASSLAMQGLLKVNTEAFF.

This clone was counted only a few times. V is TRBV30 and J is TRBJ1-5, with TRBD1 as a possible D gene (5 bases). V lost 0 bases to trimming and J lost 4 bases, with 19 bases between them. The CDR3 runs 17 residues. CDR1 GTSNPN and CDR2 SVGIG come from the germline V gene (reference sequence). CDR3 coding DNA: TGTGCCTGGAGTGTGGGGCAGTGGAATCTCAATAATCAGCCCCAGCATTTT. Translation: CAWSVGQWNLNNQPQHF.

The CDR3 sequence: CASSLAGGGGAGNQPQHF. CDR3 DNA: TGTGCCAGCAGTTTAGCGGGCGGTGGGGGGGCAGGAAATCAGCCCCAGCATTTT. V usage is TRBV28 and J usage is TRBJ1-5, with D possibly TRBD1 on 6 matching bases. V was pared by 2 bases and J by 4 bases, with 21 bases between. Germline assignment: CDR1 MDHEN and CDR2 SYDVKM. The CDR3 consists of 18 residues.

The V and J genes are TRBV5-8 and TRBJ2-5; D uncertain. CDR1 SGHTS and CDR2 YDEGEE come from the germline V gene. This CDR3 is built from 13 residues. Trimming shortened V by 0 bases and J by 2 bases, and 5 bases separated the two germline ends. CDR3 residues: CASSLGQQETQYF. For the CDR3, the DNA is TGTGCCAGCAGCTTGGGGCAGCAAGAGACCCAGTACTTC.

The rearrangement links TRBV10-3 to TRBJ2-7; 8 bases align to TRBD2. CDR3 size: 15 residues. The J segment lost 1 base and the V segment lost 2 bases, leaving 4 bases of the junction unmatched. Germline lookup yields CDR1 ENHRY and CDR2 SYGVKD. The CDR3 here is CAISETASGSYEQYF. The CDR3 DNA reads TGTGCCATCAGTGAGACTGCTAGCGGGTCCTACGAGCAGTACTTC.

The rearrangement joins TRBV10-3 to TRBJ1-6, with D tentatively TRBD1 (6 bases). Germline CDR1 and CDR2: ENHRY and SYGVKD. This CDR3 region has 15 residues. V gave up 1 base and J gave up 9 bases, with 13 bases separating them. The CDR3, as DNA: TGTGCCATCAGTGAGTTGATAGGGGGTAGTTCACCCCTCCACTTT. Protein sequence: CAISELIGGSSPLHF.

V and J are TRBV27 and TRBJ2-7; a weak D match, TRBD2 (7 bases). The CDR3 length is 19 residues. The V end was cut by 2 bases, the J end by 6 bases, with 29 bases between. Per the germline V gene, CDR1 is MNHEY and CDR2 is SMNVEV (reference sequence). This CDR3 is CASSLRGSRRGRPYSEQYF. The DNA for the CDR3 is TGTGCCAGCAGTTTACGGGGGTCAAGGCGGGGGCGGCCGTACAGCGAGCAGTACTTC.

This clone was detected only a few times. The chain joins TRBV7-6 to TRBJ2-1; D may be TRBD2 (5 bases). The ends were cut back, 5 bases at V and 0 bases at J, with 20 bases in the middle. The CDR3 is 18 amino acids. Germline-derived CDR1 and CDR2 are SGHVS and FNYEAQ. CDR3 nucleotides: TGTGCCAGCAGCGCCCCGGAGGACCGGGCTTACTCCTACAATGAGCAGTTCTTC. Amino acid sequence: CASSAPEDRAYSYNEQFF.

The rearrangement links TRBV5-4 to TRBJ2-5, with D perhaps matching TRBD1 (6 bases). This CDR3 has 18 amino acids. The V gene lost 0 bases and the J gene lost 5 bases, with 23 bases spanning the gap. Germline-derived CDR1 and CDR2 are SGHNT and YYREEE (reference sequence). The CDR3 region has the DNA TGTGCCAGCAGCTTGGCCCCTACAGGGCCAGGTTCGTCCGAGACCCAGTACTTC. Translating gives CASSLAPTGPGSSETQYF.

V gene TRBV19 combines with J gene TRBJ2-3; D may match TRBD1 or TRBD2 (5 bases each). V was cut by 5 bases and J by 2 bases, with 17 bases left in between. Looked up from germline, CDR1 is LNHDA and CDR2 is SQIVND (reference sequence). This CDR3 has 16 residues. DNA of the CDR3: TGTGCCAGTAGTTTACTGGGGACCAAACTCACAGATACGCAGTATTTT. Protein sequence: CASSLLGTKLTDTQYF.

The chain is built from TRBV10-1 and TRBJ2-3; D is possibly TRBD2 (6 bases). CDR3 length equals 14 residues. Trimming took off 6 bases at V and 0 bases at J, with 10 bases between the two ends. From germline, CDR1 is WNHNN and CDR2 SYGVQD (reference sequence). This chain's CDR3 is CASSPGGSTDTQYF. The CDR3 DNA follows: TGCGCCAGCAGCCCCGGAGGGAGCACAGATACGCAGTATTTT.

This clone was seen more than once but under ten times. V usage is TRBV2 and J usage is TRBJ1-1; D remains ambiguous. Germline CDR1 and CDR2: SNHLY and FYNNEI. V was cut by 7 bases and J by 4 bases, with 13 bases left in between. There are 13 residues in the CDR3. The CDR3 DNA follows: TGTGCCAGCACTAGGGAATCGGGCACTGAAGCTTTCTTT. This gives the protein CASTRESGTEAFF. The full variable domain, in which reference TRBV2 and TRBJ1-1 provide the parts outside the CDR3, is EPEVTQTPSHQVTQMGQEVILRCVPISNHLYFYWYRQILGQKVEFLVSFYNNEISEKSEIFDDQFSVERPDGSNFTLKIRSTKLEDSAMYFCASTRESGTEAFFGQGTRLTVV.

V and J are TRBV7-2 and TRBJ1-2; 7 nucleotides match TRBD1. The CDR3 extends over 15 amino acids. The germline gives CDR1 SGHTA, CDR2 FQGNSA. V shed 1 base and J 2 bases; nucleotides not matched to a gene: 4. The CDR3 loop is CASSLGWTGNYGYTF. The CDR3 DNA sequence: TGTGCCAGCAGCTTAGGCTGGACAGGAAACTATGGCTACACCTTC.